The present T cell receptor (beta chain) was sequenced within a study of neurological immune-mediated disorders. Study summary: Of around 34 multiple sclerosis patients, some 30 were relapsing-remitting and 3 secondary progressive.

Overall study results and limits: Among 34 multiple sclerosis patients, 18 had repertoires that phylogenetic grouping placed in one related-CDR3 cluster, a possible signature.

This clonotype was counted at least ten times. The antigen remains unidentified. The V end lost 1 base, the J end lost 0 bases, and 15 bases lay between the germline ends. The CDR3 is made up of 17 amino acids. CDR1 and CDR2 from the germline V gene are SGHTA and FQGNSA. Each CDR3 protein gets one entry after TCRdb re-called the 5' RACE reads with MiXCR. The sample includes approximately 66,000 distinct CDR3 sequences, around 3.1% of them seen just once. The unsorted libraries originated from 2 million PBMCs kept at -80 C. The TCR was taken from a man aged 40-49 years with multiple sclerosis. The chain carries TRBV7-2 and TRBJ1-2; the D gene is possibly TRBD1 (6 bases). The sample was PBMCs. CDR3 sequence (DNA): TGTGCCAGCAGCTTAGATTGGCAGGGGCTAACTAACTATGGCTACACCTTC. Its protein product is CASSLDWQGLTNYGYTF.